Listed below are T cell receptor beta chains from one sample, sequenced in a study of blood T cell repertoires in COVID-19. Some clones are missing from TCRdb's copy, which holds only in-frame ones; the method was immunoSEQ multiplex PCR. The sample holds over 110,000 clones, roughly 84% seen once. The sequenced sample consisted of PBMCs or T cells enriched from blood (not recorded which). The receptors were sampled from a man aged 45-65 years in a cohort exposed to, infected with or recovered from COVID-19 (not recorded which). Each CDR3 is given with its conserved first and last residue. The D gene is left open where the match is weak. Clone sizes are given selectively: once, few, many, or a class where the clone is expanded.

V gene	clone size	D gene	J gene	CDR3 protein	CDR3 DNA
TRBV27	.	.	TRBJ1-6	CASRDRPNSPLHF	TGTGCCAGCAGAGACAGACCGAATTCACCCCTCCACTTT
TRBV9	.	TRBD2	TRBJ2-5	CASSVDAGVRGGLETQYF	TGTGCCAGCAGCGTAGACGCCGGGGTGCGGGGGGGCCTGGAGACCCAGTACTTC
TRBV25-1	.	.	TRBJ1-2	CASSDWGDYGYTF	TGTGCCAGCAGTGATTGGGGGGACTATGGCTACACCTTC
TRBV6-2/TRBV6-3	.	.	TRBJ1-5	CASTPVPRWGDPQPQHF	TGTGCCAGCACCCCAGTTCCTAGATGGGGGGATCCTCAGCCCCAGCATTTT
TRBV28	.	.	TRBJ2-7	CASFGFGGAYEQYF	TGTGCCAGCTTCGGGTTTGGAGGCGCCTACGAGCAGTACTTC
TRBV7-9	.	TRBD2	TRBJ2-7	CASSRGGLLTYEQYF	TGTGCCAGCAGCCGGGGGGGACTTTTGACCTACGAGCAGTACTTC
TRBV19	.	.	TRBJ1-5	CASRPAGTISNQPQHF	TGTGCCAGTAGGCCCGCCGGGACAATTAGCAATCAGCCCCAGCATTTT
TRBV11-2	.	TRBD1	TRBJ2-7	CASSLGTGPYEQYF	TGTGCCAGCAGCTTGGGGACAGGTCCCTACGAGCAGTACTTC
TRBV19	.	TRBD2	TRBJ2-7	CASSFIAGAEQYF	TGTGCCAGTAGTTTCATAGCGGGAGCCGAGCAGTACTTC
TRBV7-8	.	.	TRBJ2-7	CASSLEAGQASYEQYF	TGTGCCAGCAGCTTAGAAGCGGGACAGGCCTCCTACGAGCAGTACTTC
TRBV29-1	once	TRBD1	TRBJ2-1	CSVGQAGYNEQFF	TGCAGCGTCGGACAGGCGGGCTACAATGAGCAGTTCTTC
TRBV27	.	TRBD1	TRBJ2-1	CASSSLPTGQGEQFF	TGTGCCAGCAGTTCCCTCCCTACGGGACAGGGTGAGCAGTTCTTC
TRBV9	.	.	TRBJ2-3	CASSVGLTDTQYF	TGTGCCAGCAGCGTAGGTCTGACAGATACGCAGTATTTT
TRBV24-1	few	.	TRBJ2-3	CATSDPFTDTQYF	TGTGCCACCAGTGACCCATTCACAGATACGCAGTATTTT
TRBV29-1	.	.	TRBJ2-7	CSVEASGLREQYF	TGCAGCGTTGAAGCTTCAGGTCTCCGCGAGCAGTACTTC
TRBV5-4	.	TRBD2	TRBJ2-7	CASSAGAPGPSYEQYF	TGTGCCAGCAGCGCGGGAGCCCCGGGGCCCTCCTACGAGCAGTACTTC
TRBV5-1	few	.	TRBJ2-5	CASSWGDYQETQYF	TGCGCCAGCAGCTGGGGGGACTACCAAGAGACCCAGTACTTC
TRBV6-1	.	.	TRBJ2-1	CASSEVGLSYNEQFF	TGTGCCAGCAGTGAGGTGGGACTGAGCTACAATGAGCAGTTCTTC
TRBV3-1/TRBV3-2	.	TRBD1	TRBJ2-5	CASSRRQGIQETQYF	TGTGCCAGCAGCCGTCGACAGGGGATCCAAGAGACCCAGTACTTC
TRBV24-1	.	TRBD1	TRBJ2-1	CATSDLQGNEQFF	TGTGCCACCAGTGATTTACAGGGGAATGAGCAGTTCTTC
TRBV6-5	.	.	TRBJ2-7	CASSSPQGQQYF	TGTGCCAGCAGTTCCCCACAGGGCCAGCAGTACTTC
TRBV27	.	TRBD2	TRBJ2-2	CASSPTLATGELFF	TGTGCCAGCAGCCCTACACTAGCGACCGGGGAGCTGTTTTTT
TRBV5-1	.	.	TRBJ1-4	CASSTELNEKLFF	TGCGCCAGCAGTACAGAGTTGAATGAAAAACTGTTTTTT